This T cell receptor beta chain was identified in a study of molecular identifiers for immune sequencing clone quantification. Study results and caveats: Clonotypes surpassing 20 RNA copies contained over 97% of effector molecules, versus under 1% in naive cells.

Via MiXCR, TCRdb re-called the PCR reads, giving one row per CDR3 protein. The top ten clones hold 0.78% of a sample with hundreds of thousands of distinct CDR3 sequences, over 25% of them seen once. Remarks on this clonotype: Its antigen is unknown.

Sequencing libraries of naive CD8 cells derived from around 20,000 to 990,000 sorted cells with 10%, 30% or 50% RNA. This sequence was found in a human donor in good health. Some libraries in this study had Jurkat cell RNA spiked in. Sequencing was done on a sample of naive CD8+ T cells from blood, with Jurkat cell RNA spiked in. The subset was: FACS-sorted CD8+CD4-CCR7+CD45RA+ naive T cells.

The CDR3 is CARRAGTAFRYEQYF. CDR3 nucleotides: TGCGCCCGCCGCGCCGGGACAGCGTTTAGGTACGAGCAGTACTTC. The V and J genes are TRBV4-3 and TRBJ2-7, with 7 bases aligning to TRBD1. The CDR3 totals 15 residues. CDR1 and CDR2 (germline): LGHNA, YSLEER. V gave up 11 bases and J gave up 4 bases; unmatched junction bases: 17.